These T cell receptor beta chains were read from a single sample in a study of shared clonotypes between healthy human individuals. Produced via immunoSEQ multiplex PCR; TCRdb's table is partial and in-frame only. This repertoire shows some 740,000 clones, 92% found once; its top ten account for less than 25%. The sequenced material came from naive CD8+ T cells sorted from blood. These receptors came from a man aged 30-40 years in good health. Both conserved end residues are part of each CDR3. Each record gives: V gene, CDR3 protein.

V gene: TRBV28
CDR3 protein: CASSLFDRGRAPDEQYF

V gene: TRBV5-1
CDR3 protein: CASSHVPGTGGPQSSGNTIYF

V gene: TRBV14
CDR3 protein: CASSQIGTPEQFF

V gene: TRBV10-3
CDR3 protein: CAISELAYEQYF

V gene: TRBV4-1
CDR3 protein: CASSQPGTGSEKLFF

V gene: TRBV7-8
CDR3 protein: CASSLGGPGTGLYEQYF

V gene: TRBV5-1
CDR3 protein: CASSPTPEGNEQFF

V gene: TRBV28
CDR3 protein: CASSRVSEDTGELFF

V gene: TRBV7-9
CDR3 protein: CASSGLRAGAFNEQFF

V gene: TRBV9
CDR3 protein: CASSSQGAMADTQYF

V gene: TRBV7-9
CDR3 protein: CASSSRGNTEAFF

V gene: TRBV2
CDR3 protein: CASITGEHYEQYF

V gene: TRBV10-1
CDR3 protein: CASSEWGAPEKLFF

V gene: TRBV11-2
CDR3 protein: CATIPDRGPKETQYF

V gene: TRBV11-2
CDR3 protein: CASSLRLAGGVDTGELFF

V gene: TRBV9
CDR3 protein: CASSEGTGGGLGNEQFF

V gene: TRBV6-6
CDR3 protein: CASGPRGSYNEQFF

V gene: TRBV10-3
CDR3 protein: CAIRDPDPTGNGYTF

V gene: TRBV2
CDR3 protein: CASIQMGRVPDTQYF

V gene: TRBV7-9
CDR3 protein: CASSFLGGNTEAFF

V gene: TRBV29-1
CDR3 protein: CSVEVFGLGETGELFF

V gene: TRBV6-1
CDR3 protein: CASSGFWDRNQPQHF

V gene: TRBV7-9
CDR3 protein: CASSALGHQETQYF

V gene: TRBV5-6
CDR3 protein: CASSWTSGTYEQYF

V gene: TRBV4-1
CDR3 protein: CASSQVRGAGGYTF

V gene: TRBV10-3
CDR3 protein: CAISDRGPDSGNTIYF

V gene: TRBV4-1
CDR3 protein: CASSQGPGEQFF

V gene: TRBV11-2
CDR3 protein: CAGRGGGEQFF

V gene: TRBV7-2
CDR3 protein: CASSYGRGELFF

V gene: TRBV4-3
CDR3 protein: CASSQDGGSKDEQYF

V gene: TRBV9
CDR3 protein: CASSAGLRGKEKLFF

V gene: TRBV6-1
CDR3 protein: CASSEPGRAYEQYF

V gene: TRBV4-2
CDR3 protein: CASSHRPQDLSSTDTQYF

V gene: TRBV19
CDR3 protein: CASNRGPYNEQFF

V gene: TRBV19
CDR3 protein: CASSIRHRVTFYEQYF

V gene: TRBV30
CDR3 protein: CAWSPRQGPLYGYTF

V gene: TRBV15
CDR3 protein: CATSRKREPPDTQYF

V gene: TRBV27
CDR3 protein: CASSFARSTDTQYF

V gene: TRBV7-9
CDR3 protein: CASSSGLAGISYEQYF

V gene: TRBV29-1
CDR3 protein: CSVGRGSYNEQFF

V gene: TRBV14
CDR3 protein: CASSQERDYGYTF

V gene: TRBV7-2
CDR3 protein: CASSLEPGRTEQFF

V gene: TRBV30
CDR3 protein: CAWSGDGVNEQFF

V gene: TRBV6-1
CDR3 protein: CASSEALSGYPNQPQHF

V gene: TRBV5-6
CDR3 protein: CASSSTGLYEQYF

V gene: TRBV14
CDR3 protein: CASSQGPSRETQYF

V gene: TRBV7-9
CDR3 protein: CASSHTGQGLGYEQYF

V gene: TRBV7-6
CDR3 protein: CASSLAAGEETQYF

V gene: TRBV4-1
CDR3 protein: CASSRGGRGPQHF

V gene: TRBV29-1
CDR3 protein: CSVEAGASTDTQYF

V gene: TRBV2
CDR3 protein: CASSGRTEANYEQYF

V gene: TRBV19
CDR3 protein: CASSTRLSNTEAFF

V gene: TRBV6-5
CDR3 protein: CASSPSGSGLDEQFF

V gene: TRBV7-2
CDR3 protein: CASSTWGREERGYTF

V gene: TRBV9
CDR3 protein: CASGGLTGNQPQHF